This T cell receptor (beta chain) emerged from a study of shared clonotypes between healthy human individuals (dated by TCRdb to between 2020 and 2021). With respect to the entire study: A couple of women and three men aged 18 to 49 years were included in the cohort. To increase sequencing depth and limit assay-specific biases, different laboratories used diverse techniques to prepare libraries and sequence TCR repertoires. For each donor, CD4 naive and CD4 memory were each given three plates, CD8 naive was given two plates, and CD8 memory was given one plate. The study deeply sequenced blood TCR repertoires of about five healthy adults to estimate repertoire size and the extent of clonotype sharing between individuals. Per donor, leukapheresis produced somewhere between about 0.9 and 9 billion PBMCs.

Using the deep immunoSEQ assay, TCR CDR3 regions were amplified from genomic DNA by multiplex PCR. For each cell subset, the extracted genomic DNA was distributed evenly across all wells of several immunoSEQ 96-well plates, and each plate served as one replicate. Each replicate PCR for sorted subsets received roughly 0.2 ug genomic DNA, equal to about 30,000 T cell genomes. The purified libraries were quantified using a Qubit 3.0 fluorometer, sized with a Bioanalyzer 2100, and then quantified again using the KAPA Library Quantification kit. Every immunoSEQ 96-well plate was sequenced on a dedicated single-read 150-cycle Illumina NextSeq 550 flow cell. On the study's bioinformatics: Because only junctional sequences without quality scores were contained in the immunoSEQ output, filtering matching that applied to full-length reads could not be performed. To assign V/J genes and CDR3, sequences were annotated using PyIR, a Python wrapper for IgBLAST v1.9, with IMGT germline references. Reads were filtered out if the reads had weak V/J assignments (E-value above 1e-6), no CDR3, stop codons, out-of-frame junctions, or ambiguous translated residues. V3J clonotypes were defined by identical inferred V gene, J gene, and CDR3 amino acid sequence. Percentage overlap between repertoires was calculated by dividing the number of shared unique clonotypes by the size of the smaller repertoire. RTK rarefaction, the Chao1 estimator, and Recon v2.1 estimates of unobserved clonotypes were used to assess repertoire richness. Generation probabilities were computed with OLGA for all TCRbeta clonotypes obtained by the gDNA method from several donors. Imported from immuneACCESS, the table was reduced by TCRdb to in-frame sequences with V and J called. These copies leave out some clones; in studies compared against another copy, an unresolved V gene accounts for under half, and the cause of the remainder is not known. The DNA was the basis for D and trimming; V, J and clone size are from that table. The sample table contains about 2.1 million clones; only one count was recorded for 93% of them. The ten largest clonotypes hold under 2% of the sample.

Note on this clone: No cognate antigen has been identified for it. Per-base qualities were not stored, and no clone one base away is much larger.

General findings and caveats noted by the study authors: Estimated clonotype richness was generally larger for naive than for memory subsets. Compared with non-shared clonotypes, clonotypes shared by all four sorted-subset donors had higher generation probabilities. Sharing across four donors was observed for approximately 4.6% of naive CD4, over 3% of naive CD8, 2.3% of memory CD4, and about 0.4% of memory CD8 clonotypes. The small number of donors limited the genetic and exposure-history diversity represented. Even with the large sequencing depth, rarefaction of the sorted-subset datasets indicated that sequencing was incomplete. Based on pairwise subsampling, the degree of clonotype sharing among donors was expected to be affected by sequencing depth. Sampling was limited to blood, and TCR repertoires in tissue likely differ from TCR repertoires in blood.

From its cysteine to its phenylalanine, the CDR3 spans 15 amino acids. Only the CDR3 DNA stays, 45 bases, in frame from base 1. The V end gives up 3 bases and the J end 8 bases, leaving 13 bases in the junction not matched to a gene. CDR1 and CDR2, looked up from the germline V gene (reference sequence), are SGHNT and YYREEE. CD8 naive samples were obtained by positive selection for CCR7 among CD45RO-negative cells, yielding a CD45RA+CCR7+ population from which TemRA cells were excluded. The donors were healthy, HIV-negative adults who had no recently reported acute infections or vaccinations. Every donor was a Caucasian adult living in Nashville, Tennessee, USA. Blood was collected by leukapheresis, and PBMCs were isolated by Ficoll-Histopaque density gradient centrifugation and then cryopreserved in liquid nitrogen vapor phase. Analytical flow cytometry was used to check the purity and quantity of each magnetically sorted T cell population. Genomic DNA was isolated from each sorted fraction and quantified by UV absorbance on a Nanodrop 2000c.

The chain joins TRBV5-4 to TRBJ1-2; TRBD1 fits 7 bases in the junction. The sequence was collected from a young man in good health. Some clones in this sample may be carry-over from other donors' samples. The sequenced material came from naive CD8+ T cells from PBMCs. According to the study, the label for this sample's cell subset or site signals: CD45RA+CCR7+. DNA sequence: TGTGCCAGCAGCTCGCTGACAGGGCTGCCGGGCGGCTACACCTTC. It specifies CASSSLTGLPGGYTF.